Listed below are T cell receptor beta chains from one sample, sequenced in a study of molecular identifiers for immune sequencing clone quantification. TCRdb processed the PCR reads anew with MiXCR; each CDR3 protein has one entry. The table has just under 650,000 distinct CDR3 sequences, 20% seen once; the top ten hold roughly 0.9%. Sample: naive CD8+ T cells from blood, with Jurkat cell RNA spiked in. The source is a human donor in good health. Some libraries in this study had Jurkat cell RNA spiked in. The CDR3 runs from the conserved cysteine through the conserved F or W. Each record gives: J gene, clone size, D gene, V gene, CDR3 DNA, CDR3 protein. A D gene is named only where the DNA matches it firmly. Size is omitted from some rows. Given values are once, few, many or a class for expanded clones.

j_call: TRBJ1-1; clone_size: many; d_call: .; v_call: TRBV5-5; cdr3_nt: TGTGCCAGCAGCCTGACAGGCGATTTTGAAGCTTTCTTT; cdr3_aa: CASSLTGDFEAFF
j_call: TRBJ1-1; clone_size: many; d_call: TRBD1; v_call: TRBV20-1; cdr3_nt: TGCAGTGCTAGGACCCCCTTGACAGGGCCGCTCGTGATTGGGGAAGCTTTCTTT; cdr3_aa: CSARTPLTGPLVIGEAFF
j_call: TRBJ2-7; clone_size: many; d_call: TRBD2; v_call: TRBV5-6; cdr3_nt: TGTGCCAGCAGCCTGGGGGTAGCGGGGATCCCGGTTGAGCAGTACTTC; cdr3_aa: CASSLGVAGIPVEQYF
j_call: TRBJ2-3; clone_size: many; d_call: .; v_call: TRBV6-6; cdr3_nt: TGTGCCAGCAAAAGTACGACAGATACGCAGTATTTT; cdr3_aa: CASKSTTDTQYF
j_call: TRBJ1-2; clone_size: few; d_call: TRBD1; v_call: TRBV12-3/TRBV12-4; cdr3_nt: TGTGCCAGCAGTTTGGACGGGACAGCTAACTATGGCTACACCTTC; cdr3_aa: CASSLDGTANYGYTF
j_call: TRBJ2-2; clone_size: .; d_call: .; v_call: TRBV7-6; cdr3_nt: TGTGCCAGCGGCTTAGCACCCGGGCCGAACACCGGGGAGCTGTTTTTT; cdr3_aa: CASGLAPGPNTGELFF
j_call: TRBJ2-1; clone_size: .; d_call: TRBD2; v_call: TRBV20-1; cdr3_nt: TGCAGTGCTAGACCCCTAGCGGGAGGGTGCAATGAGCAGTTCTTC; cdr3_aa: CSARPLAGGCNEQFF
j_call: TRBJ2-7; clone_size: few; d_call: .; v_call: TRBV7-6; cdr3_nt: TGTGCCAGCAGCGGTAGGGCCCGGGCGGGGATATACGAGCAGTACTTC; cdr3_aa: CASSGRARAGIYEQYF
j_call: TRBJ1-1; clone_size: many; d_call: .; v_call: TRBV20-1; cdr3_nt: TGCAGTGCTAGAGATGTATTCCAGGGAGCTTTCTTT; cdr3_aa: CSARDVFQGAFF
j_call: TRBJ1-1; clone_size: .; d_call: TRBD1; v_call: TRBV27; cdr3_nt: TGTGCCAGCAGTTTATCGACAGGGGGATTACCTAACACTGAAGCTTTCTTT; cdr3_aa: CASSLSTGGLPNTEAFF
j_call: TRBJ2-3; clone_size: few; d_call: .; v_call: TRBV5-4; cdr3_nt: TGTGCCAGCAGCTTGGCCGCGGGGGCACCTTCCGATACGCAGTATTTT; cdr3_aa: CASSLAAGAPSDTQYF
j_call: TRBJ2-5; clone_size: many; d_call: .; v_call: TRBV10-1; cdr3_nt: TGCGCCAGCAGTGAGCGGCGTTTCGGGCAAGAGACCCAGTACTTC; cdr3_aa: CASSERRFGQETQYF
j_call: TRBJ2-1; clone_size: .; d_call: .; v_call: TRBV6-6; cdr3_nt: TGTGTCAGCAGTTACTCTGGGGGGAATGAGCAGTTCTTC; cdr3_aa: CVSSYSGGNEQFF
j_call: TRBJ2-2; clone_size: few; d_call: .; v_call: TRBV4-3; cdr3_nt: TGCGCCAGCAGCCAAGATGGTGGCGGGGCGGGATTCACCGGGGAGCTGTTTTTT; cdr3_aa: CASSQDGGGAGFTGELFF